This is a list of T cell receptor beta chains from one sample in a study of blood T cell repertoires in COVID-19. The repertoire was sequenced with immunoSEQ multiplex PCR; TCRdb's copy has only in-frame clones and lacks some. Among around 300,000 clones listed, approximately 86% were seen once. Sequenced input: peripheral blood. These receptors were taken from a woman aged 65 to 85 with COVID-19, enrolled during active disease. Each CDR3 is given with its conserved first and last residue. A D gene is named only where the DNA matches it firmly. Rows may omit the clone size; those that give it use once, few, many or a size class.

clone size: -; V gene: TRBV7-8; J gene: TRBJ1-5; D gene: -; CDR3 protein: CASSLDRQPQHF; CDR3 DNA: TGTGCCAGCAGCTTAGACCGGCAGCCCCAGCATTTT
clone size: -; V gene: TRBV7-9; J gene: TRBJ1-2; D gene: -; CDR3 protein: CASSLNQGSHGYTF; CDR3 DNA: TGTGCCAGCAGCCTGAATCAGGGTTCACATGGCTACACCTTC
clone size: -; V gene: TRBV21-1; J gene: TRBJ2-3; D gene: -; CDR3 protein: CASSKAHLVGGKDTQYF; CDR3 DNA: TGTGCCAGCAGCAAAGCGCATCTAGTGGGGGGGAAAGATACGCAGTATTTT
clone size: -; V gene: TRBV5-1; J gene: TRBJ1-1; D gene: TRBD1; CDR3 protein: CASSATRQGGLNTEAFF; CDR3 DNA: TGCGCCAGCAGCGCAACTCGACAGGGGGGATTGAACACTGAAGCTTTCTTT
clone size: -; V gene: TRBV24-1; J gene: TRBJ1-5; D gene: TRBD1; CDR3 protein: CATSDSRQGAFGQPQHF; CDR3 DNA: TGTGCCACCAGTGACTCCAGACAGGGGGCCTTCGGGCAGCCCCAGCATTTT
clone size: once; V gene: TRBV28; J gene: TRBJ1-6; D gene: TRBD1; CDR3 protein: CASSLGTGRGRRAHSPLHF; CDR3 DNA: TGTGCCAGCAGTTTAGGGACAGGGAGAGGAAGGAGGGCCCATTCACCCCTCCACTTT
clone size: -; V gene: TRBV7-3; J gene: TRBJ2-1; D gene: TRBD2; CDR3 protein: CASSFSGGAYNEQFF; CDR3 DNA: TGTGCCAGCAGCTTTAGCGGGGGGGCCTACAATGAGCAGTTCTTC
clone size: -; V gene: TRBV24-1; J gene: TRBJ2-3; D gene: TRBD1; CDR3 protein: CATMRTGGTDTQYF; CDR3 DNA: TGTGCCACGATGCGGACAGGGGGTACAGATACGCAGTATTTT
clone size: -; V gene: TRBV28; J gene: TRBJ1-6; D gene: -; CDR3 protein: CASSLIRVTYNSPLHF; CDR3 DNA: TGTGCCAGCAGTTTAATCCGGGTCACATATAATTCACCCCTCCACTTT
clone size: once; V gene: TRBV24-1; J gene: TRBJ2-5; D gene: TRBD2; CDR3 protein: CATSETSFQETQYF; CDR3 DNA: TGTGCCACCAGTGAGACTAGCTTCCAAGAGACCCAGTACTTC
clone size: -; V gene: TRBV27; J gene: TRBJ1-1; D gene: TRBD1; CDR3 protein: CASSPARDRASFF; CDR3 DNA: TGTGCCAGCAGTCCCGCCAGGGACAGGGCGTCTTTCTTT
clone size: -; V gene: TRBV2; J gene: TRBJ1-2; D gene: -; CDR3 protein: CASSEREYNYGYTF; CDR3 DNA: TGTGCCAGCAGTGAAAGGGAGTACAACTATGGCTACACCTTC
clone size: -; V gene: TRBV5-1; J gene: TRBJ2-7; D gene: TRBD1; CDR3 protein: CASSLAGTGASSYEQYF; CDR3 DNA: TGCGCCAGCAGCTTGGCCGGGACAGGGGCCAGCTCCTACGAGCAGTACTTC
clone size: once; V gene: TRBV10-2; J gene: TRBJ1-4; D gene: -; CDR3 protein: CASSDRVSGEKLFF; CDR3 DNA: TGCGCCAGCAGTGACAGGGTATCTGGTGAAAAACTGTTTTTT
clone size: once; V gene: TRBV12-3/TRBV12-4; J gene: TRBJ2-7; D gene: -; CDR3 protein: CASNREGYEQYF; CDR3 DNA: TGTGCCAGCAACAGGGAGGGCTACGAGCAGTACTTC
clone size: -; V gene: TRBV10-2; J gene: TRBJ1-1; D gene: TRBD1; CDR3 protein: CASRIPGTGRDTEAFF; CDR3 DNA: TGCGCCAGCAGGATCCCCGGGACAGGGAGGGACACTGAAGCTTTCTTT
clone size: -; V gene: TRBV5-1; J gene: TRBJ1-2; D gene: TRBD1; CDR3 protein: CASSLTGGASGYTF; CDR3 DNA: TGCGCCAGCAGCTTGACAGGGGGCGCCTCGGGCTACACCTTC
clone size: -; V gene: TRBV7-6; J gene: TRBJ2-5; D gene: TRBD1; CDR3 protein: CASSFGQGQETQYF; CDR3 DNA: TGTGCCAGCAGCTTCGGACAGGGCCAAGAGACCCAGTACTTC
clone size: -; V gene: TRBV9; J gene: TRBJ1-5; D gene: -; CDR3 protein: CASSVAGINQPQHF; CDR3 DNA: TGTGCCAGCAGCGTAGCAGGTATCAATCAGCCCCAGCATTTT
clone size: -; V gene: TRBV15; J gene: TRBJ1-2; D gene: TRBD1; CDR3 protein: CATSRDDRGNYGYTF; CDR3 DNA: TGTGCCACCAGCAGAGATGACAGGGGGAACTATGGCTACACCTTC
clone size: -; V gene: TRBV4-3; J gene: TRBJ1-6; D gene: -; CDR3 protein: CASSQTVSSYNSPLHF; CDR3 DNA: TGCGCCAGCAGCCAAACAGTTAGCTCCTATAATTCACCCCTCCACTTT
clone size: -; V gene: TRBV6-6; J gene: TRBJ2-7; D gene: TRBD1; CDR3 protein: CASRATDRAPFYEQYF; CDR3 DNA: TGTGCCAGCAGGGCGACCGACAGGGCGCCTTTCTACGAGCAGTACTTC
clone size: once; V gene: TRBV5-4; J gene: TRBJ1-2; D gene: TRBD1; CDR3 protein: CASSLGGTGTMGYTF; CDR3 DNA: TGTGCCAGCAGCTTGGGGGGGACAGGGACAATGGGCTACACCTTC
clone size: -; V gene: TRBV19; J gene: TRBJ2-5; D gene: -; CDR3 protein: CASRDARGGAQQTQYF; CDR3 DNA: TGTGCCAGTAGGGACGCAAGAGGGGGGGCCCAACAGACCCAGTACTTC
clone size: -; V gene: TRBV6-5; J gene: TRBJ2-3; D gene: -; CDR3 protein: CASSQGTDTQYF; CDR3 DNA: TGTGCCAGCAGTCAGGGCACAGATACGCAGTATTTT
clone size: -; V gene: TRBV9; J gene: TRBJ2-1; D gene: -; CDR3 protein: CASSVGDAGDEQFF; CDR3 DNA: TGTGCCAGCAGCGTAGGGGATGCGGGCGATGAGCAGTTCTTC
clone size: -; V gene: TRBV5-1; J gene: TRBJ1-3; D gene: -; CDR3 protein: CASSKNRATISGNTIYF; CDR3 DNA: TGCGCCAGCAGCAAAAACAGGGCAACAATCTCTGGAAACACCATATATTTT
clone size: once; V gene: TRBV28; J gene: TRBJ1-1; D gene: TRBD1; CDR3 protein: CASSPMDRVTEAFF; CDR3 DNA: TGTGCCAGCAGTCCCATGGACAGGGTCACTGAAGCTTTCTTT
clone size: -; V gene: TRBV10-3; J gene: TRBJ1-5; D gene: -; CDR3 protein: CAITAGGHQPQHF; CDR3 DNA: TGTGCCATCACCGCGGGAGGGCACCAGCCCCAGCATTTT
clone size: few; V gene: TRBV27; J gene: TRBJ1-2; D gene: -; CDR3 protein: CASSPQGSYGYTF; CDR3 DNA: TGTGCCAGCAGTCCACAGGGAAGCTATGGCTACACCTTC
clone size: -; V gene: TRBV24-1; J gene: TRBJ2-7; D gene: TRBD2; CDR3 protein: CATSDPREGGSEQYF; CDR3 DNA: TGTGCCACCAGTGATCCCCGGGAGGGGGGCTCCGAGCAGTACTTC
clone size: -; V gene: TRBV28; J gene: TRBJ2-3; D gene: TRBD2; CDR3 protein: CASVRAGGTDTQYF; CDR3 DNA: TGTGCCAGCGTAAGAGCGGGGGGCACAGATACGCAGTATTTT
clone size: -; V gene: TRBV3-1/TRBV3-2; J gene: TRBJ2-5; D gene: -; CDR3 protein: CASSQVLHTQETQYF; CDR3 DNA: TGTGCCAGCAGCCAAGTACTACACACTCAAGAGACCCAGTACTTC
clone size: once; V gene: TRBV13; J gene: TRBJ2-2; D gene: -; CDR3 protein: CASSPRGAGELFF; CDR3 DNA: TGTGCCAGCAGCCCCAGGGGAGCCGGGGAGCTGTTTTTT
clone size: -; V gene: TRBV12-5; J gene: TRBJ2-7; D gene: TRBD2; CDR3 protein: CASGFGGTHYEQYF; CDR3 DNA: TGTGCTAGTGGTTTCGGGGGGACGCACTACGAGCAGTACTTC
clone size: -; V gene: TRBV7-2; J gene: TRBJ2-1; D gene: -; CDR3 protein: CASSSSPNNEQFF; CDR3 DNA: TGTGCCAGCAGCTCATCTCCTAACAATGAGCAGTTCTTC
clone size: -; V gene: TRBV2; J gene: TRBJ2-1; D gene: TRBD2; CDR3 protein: CASRQLAGPYNEQFF; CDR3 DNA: TGTGCCAGCAGACAGCTAGCGGGGCCCTACAATGAGCAGTTCTTC
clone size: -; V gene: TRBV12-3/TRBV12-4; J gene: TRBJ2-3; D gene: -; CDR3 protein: CASTSRATQYF; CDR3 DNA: TGTGCCAGCACTTCTAGAGCTACGCAGTATTTT
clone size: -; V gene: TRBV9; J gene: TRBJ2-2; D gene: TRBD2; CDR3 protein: CASSVGTSGGHGELFF; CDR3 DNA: TGTGCCAGCAGCGTAGGGACTAGCGGGGGGCACGGGGAGCTGTTTTTT
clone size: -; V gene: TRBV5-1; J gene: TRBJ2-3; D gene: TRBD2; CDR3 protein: CASSLQTSGGFSTDTQYF; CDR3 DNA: TGCGCCAGCAGCCTGCAGACTAGCGGGGGGTTTAGCACAGATACGCAGTATTTT
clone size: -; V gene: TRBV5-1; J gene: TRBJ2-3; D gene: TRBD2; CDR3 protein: CASSLGPTSGLTDTQYF; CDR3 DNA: TGCGCCAGCAGCTTGGGCCCGACTAGCGGGCTCACAGATACGCAGTATTTT
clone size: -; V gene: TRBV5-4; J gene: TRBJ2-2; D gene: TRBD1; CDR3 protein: CASSLQGVGTGELFF; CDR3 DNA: TGTGCCAGCAGCTTACAGGGGGTAGGCACCGGGGAGCTGTTTTTT
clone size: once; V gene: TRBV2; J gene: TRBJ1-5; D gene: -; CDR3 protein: CASKAGYSNQPQHF; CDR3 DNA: TGTGCCAGCAAAGCGGGTTATAGCAATCAGCCCCAGCATTTT
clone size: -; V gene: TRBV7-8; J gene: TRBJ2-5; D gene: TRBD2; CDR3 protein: CASSPTSGGAQETQYF; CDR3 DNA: TGTGCCAGCAGCCCAACTAGCGGGGGGGCCCAAGAGACCCAGTACTTC
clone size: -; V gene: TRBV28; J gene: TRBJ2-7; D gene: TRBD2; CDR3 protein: CAALRGGSYEQYF; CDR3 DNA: TGTGCCGCCCTCCGCGGGGGCTCCTACGAGCAGTACTTC
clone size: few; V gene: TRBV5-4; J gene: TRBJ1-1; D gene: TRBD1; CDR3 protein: CASSWDRNTEAFF; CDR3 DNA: TGTGCCAGCAGCTGGGACAGGAACACTGAAGCTTTCTTT
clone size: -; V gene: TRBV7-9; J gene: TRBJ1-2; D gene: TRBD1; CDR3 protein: CASSLEGDREGYTF; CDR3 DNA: TGTGCCAGCAGCTTAGAAGGAGACAGGGAAGGCTACACCTTC
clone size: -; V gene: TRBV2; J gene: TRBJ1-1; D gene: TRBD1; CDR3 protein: CASSPEQGAEAFF; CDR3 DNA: TGTGCCAGCAGCCCAGAACAGGGGGCTGAAGCTTTCTTT
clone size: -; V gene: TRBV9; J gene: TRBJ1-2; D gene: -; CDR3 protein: CASSVGVENNYGYTF; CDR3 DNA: TGTGCCAGCAGCGTAGGCGTTGAGAATAACTATGGCTACACCTTC
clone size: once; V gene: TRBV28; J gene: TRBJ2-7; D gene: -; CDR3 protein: CASSLQGSVSYEQYF; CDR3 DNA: TGTGCCAGCAGTCTCCAGGGCAGTGTCTCCTACGAGCAGTACTTC
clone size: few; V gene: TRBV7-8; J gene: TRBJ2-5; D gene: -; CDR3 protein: CASSPGETQYF; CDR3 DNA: TGTGCCAGCAGCCCAGGGGAGACCCAGTACTTC
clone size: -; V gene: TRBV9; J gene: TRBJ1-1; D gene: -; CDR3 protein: CASSVGVKGPLNTEAFF; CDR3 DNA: TGTGCCAGCAGCGTAGGAGTAAAGGGGCCCCTGAACACTGAAGCTTTCTTT
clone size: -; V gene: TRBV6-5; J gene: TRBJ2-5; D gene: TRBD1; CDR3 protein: CASSSGGQGTETQYF; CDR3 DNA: TGTGCCAGCAGTTCAGGGGGCCAAGGCACGGAGACCCAGTACTTC
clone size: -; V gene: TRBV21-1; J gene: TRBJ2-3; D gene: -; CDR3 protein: CASSKAEVYSADTQYF; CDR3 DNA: TGTGCCAGCAGCAAAGCAGAGGTTTATTCTGCAGATACGCAGTATTTT
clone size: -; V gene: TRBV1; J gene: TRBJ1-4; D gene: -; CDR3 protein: CTSSQEINRGRTNEKLFF; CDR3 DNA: TGCACCAGCAGCCAAGAAATCAACAGGGGGCGGACTAATGAAAAACTGTTTTTT
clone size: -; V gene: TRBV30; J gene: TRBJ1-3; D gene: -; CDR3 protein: CAWSHTSGNTIYF; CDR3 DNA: TGTGCCTGGAGCCACACCTCTGGAAACACCATATATTTT
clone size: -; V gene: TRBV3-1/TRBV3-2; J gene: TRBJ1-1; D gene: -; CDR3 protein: CATTGGFNEAFF; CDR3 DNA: TGTGCCACCACGGGAGGATTTAATGAAGCTTTCTTT
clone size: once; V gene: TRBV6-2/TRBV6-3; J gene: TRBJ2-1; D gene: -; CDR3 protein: CASSYSIPQGRHEQFF; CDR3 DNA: TGTGCCAGCAGTTACTCGATTCCACAGGGTCGACATGAGCAGTTCTTC
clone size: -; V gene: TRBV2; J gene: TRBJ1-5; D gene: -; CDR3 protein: CASTNLWQPQHF; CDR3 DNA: TGTGCCAGCACTAACCTATGGCAGCCCCAGCATTTT
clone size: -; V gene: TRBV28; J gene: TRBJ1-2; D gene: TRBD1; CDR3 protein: CASSDRGGSGYTF; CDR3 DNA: TGTGCCAGCAGCGACAGGGGCGGGAGTGGCTACACCTTC